The rows below give T cell receptor beta chains drawn from one sample of a study of response to subunit inactivated influenza vaccine. One entry per CDR3 protein, called by TCRdb with MiXCR from the RT-PCR reads. The table has 500,000 to 550,000 distinct CDR3 sequences, less than 25% seen once. A further study also used this sample, focusing on T cells expressing NK-cell markers.

This specimen was CD4+ T cells sorted from PBMCs, taken 11 to 12 days after vaccination. All receptors derive from a man aged 45 to 65 who received an inactivated influenza vaccine. Both conserved end residues are part of each CDR3. The D gene is left open where the match is weak. Rows may omit the clone size; those that give it use once, few, many or a size class.

v_call,d_call,clone_size,j_call,cdr3_aa,cdr3_nt
TRBV20-1,TRBD2,many,TRBJ2-3,CSAPGIAGLPDTQYF,TGCAGTGCACCCGGGATAGCGGGACTTCCAGATACGCAGTATTTT
TRBV20-1,TRBD1,.,TRBJ2-5,CSARTDRGETQYF,TGCAGTGCTAGAACCGACAGGGGTGAGACCCAGTACTTC
TRBV20-1,.,.,TRBJ2-7,CSVPEAGYEQYF,TGCAGTGTCCCCGAGGCAGGCTACGAGCAGTACTTC
TRBV5-1,.,few,TRBJ1-2,CASSLMVQDPHYGYTF,TGCGCCAGCAGCTTGATGGTTCAGGACCCTCACTATGGCTACACCTTC
TRBV3-1,.,.,TRBJ2-7,CASSQAPGPPYEQYF,TGTGCCAGCAGCCAAGCTCCGGGTCCCCCCTACGAGCAGTACTTC
TRBV5-1,TRBD1,few,TRBJ2-4,CASSATGDLHIQYF,TGCGCCAGCAGCGCAACAGGGGATTTGCACATTCAGTACTTC
TRBV3-1,.,.,TRBJ2-7,CASSPRAAGRQYF,TGTGCCAGCAGCCCCCGAGCGGCGGGGAGGCAGTACTTC
TRBV20-1,.,few,TRBJ2-3,CSALRGTDTQYF,TGCAGTGCCCTTAGGGGCACAGATACGCAGTATTTT
TRBV29-1,TRBD1,few,TRBJ2-3,CSVGEGGPDTQYF,TGCAGCGTGGGGGAAGGGGGCCCAGATACGCAGTATTTT
TRBV2,.,.,TRBJ2-1,CASSLTRRYSYNEQFF,TGTGCCAGCAGTTTAACTAGAAGGTACTCCTACAATGAGCAGTTCTTC
TRBV2,.,many,TRBJ2-7,CASSEAQPLAYEQYF,TGTGCCAGCAGTGAAGCACAGCCGCTCGCCTACGAGCAGTACTTC
TRBV7-2,.,.,TRBJ2-5,CASSLRAREASETQYF,TGTGCCAGCAGCTTAAGGGCCAGGGAGGCGTCAGAGACCCAGTACTTC
TRBV9,.,many,TRBJ2-3,CASSVAGGSTDTQYF,TGTGCCAGCAGCGTAGCTGGCGGAAGCACAGATACGCAGTATTTT
TRBV10-2,.,.,TRBJ2-1,CASSESSQGEQFF,TGCGCCAGCAGTGAGTCCAGCCAGGGTGAGCAGTTCTTC
TRBV7-2,TRBD1,.,TRBJ2-1,CASSWDRGRTGEQFF,TGTGCCAGCAGTTGGGACAGGGGGCGAACCGGTGAGCAGTTCTTC
TRBV23-1,.,.,TRBJ2-7,CASRQTDAGEQYF,TGCGCCAGCAGACAGACCGACGCCGGCGAGCAGTACTTC
TRBV7-2,.,.,TRBJ2-3,CASSLGQPTDTQYF,TGTGCCAGCAGCCTCGGACAGCCCACAGATACGCAGTATTTT
TRBV24-1,.,.,TRBJ1-5,CATSDSTGNNQPQHF,TGTGCCACCAGTGATTCTACAGGCAACAATCAGCCCCAGCATTTT
TRBV10-1,.,.,TRBJ2-1,CASSERGSRRNSAYNEQFF,TGCGCCAGCAGTGAGCGAGGCTCCCGGCGTAACAGTGCCTACAATGAGCAGTTCTTC
TRBV19,.,.,TRBJ1-5,CASSAGVHINQPQHF,TGTGCCAGTAGTGCAGGGGTTCACATCAATCAGCCCCAGCATTTT
TRBV7-9,.,.,TRBJ2-7,CASSLQWGKNEQYF,TGTGCCAGCAGCTTACAATGGGGGAAAAACGAGCAGTACTTC
TRBV7-9,.,.,TRBJ2-7,CASSLFGDGNYEQYF,TGTGCCAGCAGCTTATTCGGGGACGGAAACTACGAGCAGTACTTC
TRBV15,TRBD1,.,TRBJ2-3,CATSGRTGSSTDTQYF,TGTGCCACCAGCGGAAGGACAGGATCTAGCACAGATACGCAGTATTTT
TRBV15,TRBD1,few,TRBJ2-5,CATSRATGGHETQYF,TGTGCCACCAGCAGAGCGACAGGGGGTCACGAGACCCAGTACTTC
TRBV25-1,.,.,TRBJ2-2,CASSEILNTGELFF,TGTGCCAGCAGTGAAATTCTGAACACCGGGGAGCTGTTTTTT
TRBV12-3/TRBV12-4,.,.,TRBJ2-3,CASSLFRDTDTQYF,TGTGCCAGCAGTTTGTTCAGGGACACAGATACGCAGTATTTT
TRBV5-1,.,many,TRBJ1-1,CASSLNQGPAAEAFF,TGCGCCAGCAGCTTGAATCAGGGGCCAGCGGCTGAAGCTTTCTTT
TRBV12-3/TRBV12-4,.,.,TRBJ2-1,CASSFSGIPYNEQFF,TGTGCCAGCAGTTTTTCAGGGATTCCCTACAATGAGCAGTTCTTC
TRBV20-1,.,.,TRBJ1-5,CSANRQTMGRNQPQHF,TGCAGTGCTAATCGACAGACCATGGGGAGAAATCAGCCCCAGCATTTT
TRBV7-9,TRBD1,.,TRBJ2-1,CASSSRGSGLYNEQFF,TGTGCCAGCAGCTCCAGGGGGTCGGGTTTGTACAATGAGCAGTTCTTC
TRBV5-1,TRBD1,few,TRBJ1-2,CASQLGQSYGYTF,TGCGCCTCTCAACTGGGACAGAGTTATGGCTACACCTTC
TRBV12-3/TRBV12-4,.,many,TRBJ2-5,CASSLQGWTQYF,TGTGCCAGCAGTTTACAGGGGTGGACCCAGTACTTC
TRBV2,TRBD1,many,TRBJ2-4,CASSTGGEGNIQYF,TGTGCCAGCAGTACAGGGGGCGAGGGAAACATTCAGTACTTC
TRBV6-2/TRBV6-3,TRBD2,.,TRBJ2-7,CASSYRGDRSEQYF,TGTGCCAGCAGTTACCGGGGGGACCGCTCCGAGCAGTACTTC
TRBV14,.,.,TRBJ2-1,CASSSEYNEQFF,TGTGCCAGCAGCAGCGAATACAATGAGCAGTTCTTC
TRBV12-3/TRBV12-4,.,few,TRBJ1-5,CASSLGGRAQPQHF,TGTGCCAGCAGTTTAGGAGGCAGGGCCCAGCCCCAGCATTTT
TRBV5-1,.,few,TRBJ2-1,CASSLVQAIRGNEQFF,TGCGCCAGCAGCTTGGTCCAGGCCATTAGGGGCAATGAGCAGTTCTTC
TRBV2,TRBD1,few,TRBJ2-5,CASRGQAKETQYF,TGTGCCAGCAGGGGACAGGCAAAAGAGACCCAGTACTTC
TRBV12-3/TRBV12-4,.,few,TRBJ1-5,CASTPTGRGSPNQPQHF,TGTGCCAGCACCCCGACAGGCCGGGGGAGTCCCAATCAGCCCCAGCATTTT
TRBV5-1,TRBD2,.,TRBJ2-7,CASSLGGGGTHYEQYF,TGCGCCAGCAGCTTGGGTGGGGGGGGAACCCACTACGAGCAGTACTTC
TRBV20-1,TRBD2,few,TRBJ2-7,CSKTSGARYEQYF,TGCAGTAAAACTAGCGGGGCTCGCTACGAGCAGTACTTC
TRBV2,TRBD2,few,TRBJ2-2,CASHPALAGNTGELFF,TGTGCCAGCCACCCCGCACTAGCGGGGAACACCGGGGAGCTGTTTTTT
TRBV3-1,.,.,TRBJ1-1,CASSLSRWGTEAFF,TGTGCCAGCAGCCTCTCACGATGGGGTACTGAAGCTTTCTTT
TRBV24-1,.,.,TRBJ2-3,CATSDRNRASTDTQYF,TGTGCCACCAGTGACCGCAACAGGGCCAGCACAGATACGCAGTATTTT
TRBV3-1,TRBD2,few,TRBJ2-1,CASWGRGGSEQFF,TGTGCCAGCTGGGGACGGGGGGGCAGTGAGCAGTTCTTC
TRBV28,TRBD2,few,TRBJ2-5,CASRERGKETQYF,TGTGCCAGCAGGGAGCGGGGTAAAGAGACCCAGTACTTC
TRBV5-1,TRBD2,few,TRBJ2-1,CASSWGGSGSSNEQFF,TGCGCCAGCAGCTGGGGGGGTAGCGGGTCTTCGAATGAGCAGTTCTTC
TRBV4-1,.,.,TRBJ2-3,CASSQVSGAPTDTQYF,TGCGCCAGCAGCCAAGTTTCGGGAGCCCCCACAGATACGCAGTATTTT